This TCR beta chain is drawn from a study of post-analysis software for immune sequencing data. Study-wide background: Relapsing-remitting, secondary progressive and progressive-relapsing courses of multiple sclerosis were included. Study results and caveats: When the samples were clustered directly with F measure, those that had been prepared in the same batch showed strong co-clustering. Relative to controls, patients with multiple sclerosis showed significantly lower normalized Chao1 diversity. TRBV5-6, TRBV5-1 and TRBV20-1 were among four or five TRBV segments more frequent in patients than controls.

Concerning this clonotype: Its specificity is not known. A much larger clone differs by one base, so this may be a read error.

CDR3 size: 16 residues. The germline V gene has CDR1 DFQATT and CDR2 SNEGSKA (reference sequence). The authors incorporated unique molecular identifiers into the TCR beta cDNA libraries. When roughly 0.9 to 10 million T cells were used, they gave approximately 450,000 cDNA molecules. TCRdb reanalysed the PCR reads using MiXCR and keeps one entry per CDR3 protein. There are 170,000 or so distinct CDR3 sequences in the sample; approximately 30% occur only once, and roughly 1.6% lies in the top ten. The TCR comes from a girl aged 5-17 years with multiple sclerosis. The V call is TRBV20-1, the J call TRBJ2-3; D not resolved. The sequenced material came from blood. For the CDR3, the DNA is TGCAGTGCTCCCGAACCTCTACCCTCTTCCACAGATACGCGGTATTTT. Its translation is CSAPEPLPSSTDTRYF.